The present entry profiles one T cell receptor beta chain with its context. This sample is drawn from a study of blood T cell repertoires in COVID-19. Looking at the study overall: Samples of COVID-19 (acute and convalescent) were obtained from the United States, Italy and Spain. Sources were T cells, B-cell-depleted T cells, or PBMCs; the material itself was cDNA or gDNA.

In the original processing: From reference gene primer amplification, estimates of nucleated cell counts were derived. TCRdb's table, derived via immunoSEQ multiplex PCR, lists solely in-frame clones and lacks some. The DNA gave D and trimming, while V, J and clone size come from that table. Of roughly 400,000 clones in the sample, about 92% were seen once. Participant-reported clinical history was the basis for cohort assignment. The trim removed 5 bases at V and 5 bases at J, leaving 9 bases unmatched. The CDR3 has 17 amino acids. CDR1 and CDR2 (germline): LNHDA, SQIVND (reference sequence). The chain combines TRBV19 with TRBJ2-4; 13 nucleotides align to TRBD2. The sequenced sample consisted of PBMCs or T cells enriched from blood (not recorded which). The clonotype was recovered from a man aged 18 to 29 who had recovered from COVID-19. CDR3 DNA sequence: TGTGCCAGTAGTTTTCACGGGACTAGCGGGAAGCAAAACATTCAGTACTTC. Translating it yields CASSFHGTSGKQNIQYF.